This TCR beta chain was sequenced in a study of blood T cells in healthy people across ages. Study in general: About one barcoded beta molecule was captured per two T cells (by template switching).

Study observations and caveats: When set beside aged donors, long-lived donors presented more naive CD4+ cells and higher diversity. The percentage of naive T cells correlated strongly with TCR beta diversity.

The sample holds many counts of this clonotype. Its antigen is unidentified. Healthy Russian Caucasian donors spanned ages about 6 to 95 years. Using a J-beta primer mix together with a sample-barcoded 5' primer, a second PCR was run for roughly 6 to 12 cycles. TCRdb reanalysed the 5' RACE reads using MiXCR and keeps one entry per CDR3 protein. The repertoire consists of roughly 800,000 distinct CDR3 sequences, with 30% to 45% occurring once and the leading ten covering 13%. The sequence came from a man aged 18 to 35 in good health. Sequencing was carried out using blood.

CDR3 sequence (DNA): TGTGCCAGCAGCCCGAGTCCCTATGGCTACACCTTC. Its translation: CASSPSPYGYTF. V and J are TRBV12-3 or TRBV12-4 and TRBJ1-2, with D hard to call. Trimming shortened V by 6 bases and J by 4 bases, and 9 bases separated the two germline ends. The CDR3 contains 12 residues.